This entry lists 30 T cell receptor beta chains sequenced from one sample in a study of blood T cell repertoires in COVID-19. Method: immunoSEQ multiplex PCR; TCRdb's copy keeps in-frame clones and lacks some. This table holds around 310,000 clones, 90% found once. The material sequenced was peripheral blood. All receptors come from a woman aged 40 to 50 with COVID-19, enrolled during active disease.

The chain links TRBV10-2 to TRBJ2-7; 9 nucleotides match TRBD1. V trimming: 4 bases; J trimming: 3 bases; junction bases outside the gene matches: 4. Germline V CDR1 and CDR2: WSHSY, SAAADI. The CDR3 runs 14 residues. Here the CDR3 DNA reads TGCGCCAGCAGTGTTGGACAGGGGATCTACGAGCAGTACTTC. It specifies CASSVGQGIYEQYF.

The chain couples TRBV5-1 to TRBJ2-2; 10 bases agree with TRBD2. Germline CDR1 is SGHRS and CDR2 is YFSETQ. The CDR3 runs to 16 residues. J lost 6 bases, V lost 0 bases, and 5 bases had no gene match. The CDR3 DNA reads TGCGCCAGCAGCTTGGCCCTAGCGGGAGAACCCGGGGAGCTGTTTTTT. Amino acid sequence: CASSLALAGEPGELFF.

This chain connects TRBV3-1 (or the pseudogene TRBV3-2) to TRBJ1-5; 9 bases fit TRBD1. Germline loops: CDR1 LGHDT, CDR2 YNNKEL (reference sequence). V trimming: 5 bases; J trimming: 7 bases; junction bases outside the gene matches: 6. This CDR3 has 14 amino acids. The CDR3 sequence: CASSGTGWDQPQHF. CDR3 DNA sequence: TGTGCCAGCAGCGGGACAGGGTGGGACCAGCCCCAGCATTTT.

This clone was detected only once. CDR3: CASSFDRGYEQYF. CDR3 DNA: TGTGCCAGCAGTTTTGACAGGGGGTACGAGCAGTACTTC. The chain links TRBV12-3 or TRBV12-4 to TRBJ2-7; the match to TRBD1 covers 9 bases. This CDR3 has 13 amino acids. After removal of 3 bases from V and 4 bases from J, the junction contained 1 base not matched to a gene.

CDR3 sequence: CASSIPDRGGNTIYF. CDR3 nucleotides: TGTGCCAGTAGTATTCCGGACAGGGGCGGAAACACCATATATTTT. The V and J genes are TRBV19 and TRBJ1-3, with TRBD1 identical over 9 bases. CDR3 length: 15 amino acids. Germline loops: CDR1 LNHDA, CDR2 SQIVND (reference sequence). V was pared by 3 bases and J by 4 bases, with 4 bases of the junction left unmatched.

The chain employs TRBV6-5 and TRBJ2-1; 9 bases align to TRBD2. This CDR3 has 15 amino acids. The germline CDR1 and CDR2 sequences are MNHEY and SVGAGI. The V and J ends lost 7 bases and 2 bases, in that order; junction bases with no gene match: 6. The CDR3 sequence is CASTYASGAYNEQFF. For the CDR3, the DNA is TGTGCCAGCACCTACGCTAGCGGGGCCTACAATGAGCAGTTCTTC.

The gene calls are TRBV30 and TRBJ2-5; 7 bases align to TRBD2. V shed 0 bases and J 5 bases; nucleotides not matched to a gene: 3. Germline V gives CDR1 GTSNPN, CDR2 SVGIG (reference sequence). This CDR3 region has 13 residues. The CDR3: CAWSVGGSETQYF. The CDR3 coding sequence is TGTGCCTGGAGTGTAGGCGGGAGTGAGACCCAGTACTTC.

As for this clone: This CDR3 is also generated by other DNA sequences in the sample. The CDR3 reads CASSLGGYEQYF. CDR3 nucleotide sequence: TGTGCCAGCAGTTTGGGGGGGTACGAGCAGTACTTC. The chain recombines TRBV27 with TRBJ2-7; TRBD2 aligns across 7 bases. Germline V gives CDR1 MNHEY, CDR2 SMNVEV (reference sequence). The CDR3 consists of 12 residues. V lost 3 bases to trimming and J lost 4 bases; unmatched junction nucleotides: 0.

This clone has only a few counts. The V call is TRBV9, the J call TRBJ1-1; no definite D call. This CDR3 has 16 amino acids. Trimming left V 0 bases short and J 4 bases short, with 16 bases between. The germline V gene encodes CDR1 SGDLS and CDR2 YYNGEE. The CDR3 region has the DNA TGTGCCAGCAGCGTAGTCTTAGAGGGCTCGGCCACTGAAGCTTTCTTT. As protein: CASSVVLEGSATEAFF.

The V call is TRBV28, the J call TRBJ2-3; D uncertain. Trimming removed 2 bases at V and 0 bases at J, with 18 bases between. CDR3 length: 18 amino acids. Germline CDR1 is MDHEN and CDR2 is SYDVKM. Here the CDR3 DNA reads TGTGCCAGCAGTTTAACCCCCGGCGGAGTCTCTAGCACAGATACGCAGTATTTT. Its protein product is CASSLTPGGVSSTDTQYF.

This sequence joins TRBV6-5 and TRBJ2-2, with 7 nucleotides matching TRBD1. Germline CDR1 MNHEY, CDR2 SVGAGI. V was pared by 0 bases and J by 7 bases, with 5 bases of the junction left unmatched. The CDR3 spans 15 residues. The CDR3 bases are TGTGCCAGCAGTTACTCTAGGGGGCCGGGCGGGGAGCTGTTTTTT. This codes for CASSYSRGPGGELFF.

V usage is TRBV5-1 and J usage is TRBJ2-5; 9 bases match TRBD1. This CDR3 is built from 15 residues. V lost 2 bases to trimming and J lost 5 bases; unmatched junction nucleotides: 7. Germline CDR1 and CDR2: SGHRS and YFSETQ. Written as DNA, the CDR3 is TGCGCCAGCAGCTTTACAGGGGGCGAGAGGGAGACCCAGTACTTC. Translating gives CASSFTGGERETQYF.

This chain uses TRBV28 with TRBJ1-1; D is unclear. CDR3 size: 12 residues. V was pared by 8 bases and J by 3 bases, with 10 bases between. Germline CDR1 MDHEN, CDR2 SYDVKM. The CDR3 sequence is CASCGRDTEAFF. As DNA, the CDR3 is TGTGCCAGCTGTGGGAGGGACACTGAAGCTTTCTTT. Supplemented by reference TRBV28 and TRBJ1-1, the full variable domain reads DVKVTQSSRYLVKRTGEKVFLECVQDMDHENMFWYRQDPGLGLRLIYFSYDVKMKEKGDIPEGYSVSREKKERFSLILESASTNQTSMYLCASCGRDTEAFFGQGTRLTVV.

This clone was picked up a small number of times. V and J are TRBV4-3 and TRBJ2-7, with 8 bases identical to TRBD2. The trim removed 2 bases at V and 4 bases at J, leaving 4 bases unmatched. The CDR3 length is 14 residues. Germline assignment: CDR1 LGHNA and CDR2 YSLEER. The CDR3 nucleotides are TGCGCCAGCAGCCAACAGCGGGGGAATTACGAGCAGTACTTC. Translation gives CASSQQRGNYEQYF.

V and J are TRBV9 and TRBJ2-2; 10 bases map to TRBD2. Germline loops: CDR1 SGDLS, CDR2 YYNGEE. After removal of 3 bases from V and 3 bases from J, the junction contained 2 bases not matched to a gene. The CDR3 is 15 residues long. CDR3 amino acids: CASSASGRDTGELFF. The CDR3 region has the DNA TGTGCCAGCAGCGCTAGCGGGAGAGACACCGGGGAGCTGTTTTTT.

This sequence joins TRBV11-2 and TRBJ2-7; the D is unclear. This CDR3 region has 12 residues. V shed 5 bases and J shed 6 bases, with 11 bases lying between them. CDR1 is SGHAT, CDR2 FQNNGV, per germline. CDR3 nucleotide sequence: TGTGCCAGCAGCCCCCCATCCCCCGAGCAGTACTTC. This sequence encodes CASSPPSPEQYF.

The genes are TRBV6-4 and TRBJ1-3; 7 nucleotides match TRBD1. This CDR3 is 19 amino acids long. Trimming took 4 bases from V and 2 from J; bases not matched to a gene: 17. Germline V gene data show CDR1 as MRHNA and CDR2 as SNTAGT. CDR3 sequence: CASSGNRGSGKRAGNTIYF. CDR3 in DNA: TGTGCCAGCAGTGGAAACAGGGGCTCAGGGAAGAGGGCTGGAAACACCATATATTTT.

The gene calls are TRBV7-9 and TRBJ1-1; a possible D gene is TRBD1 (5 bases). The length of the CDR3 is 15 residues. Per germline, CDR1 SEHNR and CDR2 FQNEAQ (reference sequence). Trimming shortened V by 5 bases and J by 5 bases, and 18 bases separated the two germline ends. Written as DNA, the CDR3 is TGTGCCAGCAGCGTTTCCCGGGGGAGAGGAACTGAAGCTTTCTTT. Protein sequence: CASSVSRGRGTEAFF.

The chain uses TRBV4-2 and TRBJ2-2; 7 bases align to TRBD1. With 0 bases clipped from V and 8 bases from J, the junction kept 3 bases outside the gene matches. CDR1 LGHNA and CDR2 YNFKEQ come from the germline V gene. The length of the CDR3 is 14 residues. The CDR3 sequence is CASSQEQGTGELFF. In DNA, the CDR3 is TGTGCCAGCAGCCAAGAACAGGGGACAGGGGAGCTGTTTTTT.

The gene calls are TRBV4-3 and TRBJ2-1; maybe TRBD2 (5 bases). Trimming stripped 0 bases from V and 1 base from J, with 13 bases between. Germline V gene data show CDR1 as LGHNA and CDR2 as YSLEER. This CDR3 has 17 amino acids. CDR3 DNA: TGCGCCAGCAGCCAAGATGATGCGGGTAGGTCCTACAATGAGCAGTTCTTC. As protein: CASSQDDAGRSYNEQFF.

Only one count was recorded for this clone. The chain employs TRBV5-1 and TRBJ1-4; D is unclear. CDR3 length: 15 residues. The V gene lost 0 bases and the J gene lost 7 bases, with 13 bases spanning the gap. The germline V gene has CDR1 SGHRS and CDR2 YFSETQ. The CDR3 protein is CASSLGTTRSEKLFF. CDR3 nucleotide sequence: TGCGCCAGCAGCTTGGGAACCACGCGCTCTGAAAAACTGTTTTTT.

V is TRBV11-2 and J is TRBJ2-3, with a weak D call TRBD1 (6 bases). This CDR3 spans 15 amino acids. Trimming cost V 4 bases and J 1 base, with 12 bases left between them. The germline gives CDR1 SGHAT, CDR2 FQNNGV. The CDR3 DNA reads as TGTGCCAGCAGCTCAACAGGGTTTGGCACAGATACGCAGTATTTT. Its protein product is CASSSTGFGTDTQYF.

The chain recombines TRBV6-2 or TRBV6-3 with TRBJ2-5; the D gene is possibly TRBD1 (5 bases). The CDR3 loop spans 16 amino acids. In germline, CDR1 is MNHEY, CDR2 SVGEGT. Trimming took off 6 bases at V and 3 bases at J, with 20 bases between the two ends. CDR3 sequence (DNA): TGTGCCAGCAGCCGACCAGCAGGGATCGGAGAAGAGACCCAGTACTTC. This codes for CASSRPAGIGEETQYF.

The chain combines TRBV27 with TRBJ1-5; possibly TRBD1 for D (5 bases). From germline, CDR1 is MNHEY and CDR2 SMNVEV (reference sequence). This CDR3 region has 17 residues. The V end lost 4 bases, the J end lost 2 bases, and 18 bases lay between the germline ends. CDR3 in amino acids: CASSSDSTRIGNQPQHF. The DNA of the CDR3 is TGTGCCAGCAGTTCAGACAGTACCAGGATAGGCAATCAGCCCCAGCATTTT.

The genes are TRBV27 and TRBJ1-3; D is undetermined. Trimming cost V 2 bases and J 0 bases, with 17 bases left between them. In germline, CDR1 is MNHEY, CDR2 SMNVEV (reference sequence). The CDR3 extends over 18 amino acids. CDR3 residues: CASSLGGPLLPSGNTIYF. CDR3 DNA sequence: TGTGCCAGCAGTTTAGGAGGGCCGCTTCTCCCCTCTGGAAACACCATATATTTT.

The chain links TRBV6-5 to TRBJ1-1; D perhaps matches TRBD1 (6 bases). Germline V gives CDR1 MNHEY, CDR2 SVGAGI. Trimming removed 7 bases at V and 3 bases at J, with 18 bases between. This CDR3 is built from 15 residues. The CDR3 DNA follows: TGTGCCAGCACCATTTGGTCCAGGGGCGACACTGAAGCTTTCTTT. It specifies CASTIWSRGDTEAFF.

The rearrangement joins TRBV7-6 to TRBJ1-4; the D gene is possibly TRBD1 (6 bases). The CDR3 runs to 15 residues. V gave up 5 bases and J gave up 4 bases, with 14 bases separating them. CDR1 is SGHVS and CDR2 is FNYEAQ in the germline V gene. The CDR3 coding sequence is TGTGCCAGCAGCCCCCGGACAGACCTTAATGAAAAACTGTTTTTT. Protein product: CASSPRTDLNEKLFF.

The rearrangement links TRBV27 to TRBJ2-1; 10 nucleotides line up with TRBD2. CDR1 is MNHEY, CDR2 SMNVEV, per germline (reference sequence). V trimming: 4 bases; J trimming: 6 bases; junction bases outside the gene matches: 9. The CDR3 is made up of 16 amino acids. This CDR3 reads CASSSGLAPVVNEQFF. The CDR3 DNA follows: TGTGCCAGCAGTTCGGGACTAGCGCCTGTCGTCAATGAGCAGTTCTTC.

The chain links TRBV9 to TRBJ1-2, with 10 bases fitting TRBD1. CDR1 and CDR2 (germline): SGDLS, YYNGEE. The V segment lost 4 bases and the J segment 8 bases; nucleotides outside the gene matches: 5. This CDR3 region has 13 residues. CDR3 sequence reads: CASSPTGGAGYTF. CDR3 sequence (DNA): TGTGCCAGCAGCCCGACAGGGGGCGCCGGCTACACCTTC.

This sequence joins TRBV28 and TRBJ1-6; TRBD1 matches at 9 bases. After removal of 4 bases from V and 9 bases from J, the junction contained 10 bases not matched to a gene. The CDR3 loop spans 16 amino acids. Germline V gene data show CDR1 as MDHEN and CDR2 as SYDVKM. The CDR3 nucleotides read TGTGCCAGCAGTTACAGGGGGCAAGGGGTGGGTTCACCCCTCCACTTT. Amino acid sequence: CASSYRGQGVGSPLHF.